This T cell receptor beta chain was recovered during a study of T cells in Graves' hyperthyroidism and ophthalmopathy (dated 2019 in TCRdb). For the study in its entirety: Peripheral blood was sampled at the time of initial diagnosis, prior to any treatment. TCR V-J signatures able to tell the groups apart were searched for in a discovery cohort of approximately 95 patients, of whom over 40 had Graves' ophthalmopathy and more than 55 had stable Graves' hyperthyroidism. Prospective prediction of ophthalmopathy was tested in an independent validation cohort consisting of some 20 hyperthyroidism patients and 17 patients who later progressed to ophthalmopathy. For training and testing, the 100 or so patients in the discovery cohort were randomly divided in a 7:3 ratio. In about six Graves' hyperthyroidism patients, the study also compared T-cell repertoires from thyroid tissue with T-cell repertoires from blood. After sampling, hyperthyroidism patients received methimazole starting at 30 mg daily, and ophthalmopathy patients received high-dose intravenous methylprednisolone. The paper reports TCR Vbeta CDR3 sequencing of roughly 140 peripheral blood samples: over 40 ophthalmopathy, fewer than 80 hyperthyroidism and around 17 progressor patients.

Results and caveats for the whole study, not just this receptor: In validation, the model predicted progression to ophthalmopathy a median of 6.5 months before onset, with around 70% sensitivity and about 72% specificity. Sample size was not statistically predetermined, and blinding of investigators to group allocation was not performed. Ophthalmopathy was separated from stable hyperthyroidism by a 13 V-J signature model, with over 85% sensitivity and roughly 84% specificity obtained in cross-validation and 80%/75% obtained in testing. Most expanded thyroid clonotypes (frequency above 0.001) were also detected in blood, suggesting blood repertoires may reflect thyroid immune responses.

This clonotype was found many times. This receptor's antigen is unknown. Base qualities are not at hand, and no much larger clone is one base apart. The TCR beta CDR3 regions were amplified from RNA transcripts. For the first round of RT-PCR on the TCR CDR3, the HTBI primer set was used together with the Qiagen OneStep RT-PCR kit. Libraries were constructed in a second round of multiplex PCR, after which size selection and purification were carried out. Libraries were sequenced paired-end with 100 bp reads on an Illumina HiSeq2000. For the original study's pipeline: SOAPnuke was used to process the raw data, throwing out any read that contained adapters or uncalled bases, had a mean Phred below 15, or lacked an exact constant-primer or identifier match. COPE v1.2.5 was used to merge high-quality paired reads, and clonotypes were defined as unique nucleotide sequences. MiTCR v1.1 was used to align the clonotypes against IMGT TRBV, TRBD and TRBJ reference segments. Only V-J combinations with frequency above 0.0001, covering about 99% of repertoires, were analysed. The TCS score was defined as F50 (clonal expansion) divided by E x V (chaos), with BLOSUM62-based TCRdist calculated between CDR3 peptides within each V-J. Welch's t-statistics and random forest reduced roughly 530 V-J features to roughly 13, which were used in a naive Bayes classifier (R e1071). TCRdb cleaned the public reads at Q25 with fastp, built clones with MiXCR and kept in-frame beta chains. For every CDR3 protein sequence, its rows merge into one entry that carries the most common genes and DNA. What appears here as the V and J calls and clone size reflects TCRdb's work, not the paper's. The sample has roughly 290,000 distinct CDR3 sequences on record, roughly an eighth of them singletons. Approximately 7.9% of the sample belongs to the ten largest clones.

The CDR3 holds 17 amino acids from the cysteine to the phenylalanine. Only the CDR3 DNA is retained, 51 bases long and in frame from the first base. The trim is 4 bases for V and 3 bases for J, with a gap of 19 bases between the germline ends. The germline V gene specifies ENHRY as CDR1 and SYGVKD as CDR2. Stable Graves' hyperthyroidism was defined as the absence of progression to ophthalmopathy over 18 months of follow-up. Hyperthyroidism patients were newly diagnosed, with disease duration under 2 months, and aged 18 to 65 years. Exclusion was applied to patients with uncontrolled infections, other autoimmune diseases, pregnancy or lactation. Clinical symptoms, serum thyroxine and TRAb, thyroid ultrasound, and orbital computed tomography formed the basis for the diagnoses. Ficoll-Paque density gradient centrifugation was used to isolate PBMCs from 8 to 10 ml of fresh peripheral blood. Total RNA was extracted with Trizol reagent, and quality was checked on an Agilent 2100 Bioanalyzer.

This TCR was recovered from a woman aged 35 to 49 with Graves' hyperthyroidism. The sequenced sample consisted of blood. This chain joins TRBV10-3 to TRBJ1-5, and perhaps TRBD1 as D gene, on 6 matching bases. CDR3 region: CAISVSPGAGVNQPQHF. The DNA sequence follows: TGTGCCATCAGTGTCTCCCCGGGGGCAGGAGTCAATCAGCCCCAGCATTTT.